One sample yielded the 31 T cell receptor beta chains listed below, sequenced in a study of blood T cell repertoires in COVID-19. Measured with immunoSEQ multiplex PCR; TCRdb has only the in-frame clones, and not every one. The sample lists 70,000 to 95,000 clones, 82% occurring once. The sequenced sample consisted of peripheral blood. All receptors derive from a human donor in a cohort sampled during active COVID-19.

The chain has TRBV18 and TRBJ1-4; tentative D call: TRBD1 (6 bases). V was pared by 3 bases and J by 1 base, with 9 bases between. The CDR3 is 15 residues long. Germline-derived CDR1 and CDR2 are KGHSH and LQKENI. The CDR3 loop reads CASSPLGQTNEKLFF. CDR3 in DNA: TGTGCCAGCTCACCCCTGGGACAAACTAATGAAAAACTGTTTTTT.

The V gene is TRBV7-9, the J gene TRBJ2-7; no definite D call. Germline V lookup: CDR1 SEHNR, CDR2 FQNEAQ (reference sequence). The length of the CDR3 is 12 residues. Between the trimmed V and J ends, which lost 3 bases and 1 base, there was a span of 4 bases. This CDR3 reads CASSFTSYEQYF. For the CDR3, the DNA is TGTGCCAGCAGCTTTACATCCTACGAGCAGTACTTC.

V is TRBV7-2 and J is TRBJ2-5; TRBD2 agrees at 11 bases. The CDR3 runs 18 residues. Germline assignment: CDR1 SGHTA and CDR2 FQGNSA. V was clipped by 3 bases and J by 5 bases; unmatched bases: 14. The CDR3 protein is CASSLGVVAGGPRETQYF. The CDR3 DNA follows: TGTGCCAGCAGCTTGGGAGTGGTAGCGGGGGGGCCCCGGGAGACCCAGTACTTC. Supplemented by reference TRBV7-2 and TRBJ2-5, the full variable domain reads GAGVSQSPSNKVTEKGKDVELRCDPISGHTALYWYRQSLGQGLEFLIYFQGNSAPDKSGLPSDRFSAERTGGSVSTLTIQRTQQEDSAVYLCASSLGVVAGGPRETQYFGPGTRLLVL.

V usage is TRBV5-4 and J usage is TRBJ2-3; 15 positions match TRBD2. V dropped 4 bases and J dropped 8; count of bases not matched to a gene: 11. Germline CDR1 and CDR2: SGHNT and YYREEE (reference sequence). This CDR3 is 17 amino acids long. DNA of the CDR3: TGTGCCAGCAGCGCGCCGGGACTAGCGGGAGGCCGGGGTACGCAGTATTTT. This translates into CASSAPGLAGGRGTQYF.

The DNA of the CDR3 is TGTGCCTGGAGTCTTACTAACTATGGCTACACCTTC. This sequence encodes CAWSLTNYGYTF. This chain links TRBV30 with TRBJ1-2; D ambiguous. This CDR3 comprises 12 residues. V lost 2 bases to trimming and J lost 0 bases, with 4 bases between them. Germline values: CDR1 GTSNPN, CDR2 SVGIG (reference sequence).

The V call is TRBV2, the J call TRBJ1-2; 9 bases fit TRBD1. The length of the CDR3 is 15 residues. Germline assignment: CDR1 SNHLY and CDR2 FYNNEI. The V and J ends lost 4 bases and 4 bases, in that order; junction bases with no gene match: 7. CDR3 sequence: CASSAPGQGGYGYTF. In DNA form, the CDR3 reads TGTGCCAGCAGTGCACCGGGACAGGGAGGCTATGGCTACACCTTC.

This sequence joins TRBV10-3 and TRBJ2-7; 7 bases fit TRBD2. Germline CDR1 reads ENHRY; CDR2 reads SYGVKD. V shed 5 bases, J shed 2 bases, and the junction held 3 bases outside the gene matches. The CDR3 spans 13 residues. The CDR3: CAISPAGAYEQYF. The CDR3 DNA reads as TGTGCCATCAGTCCGGCGGGGGCCTACGAGCAGTACTTC.

This clone was seen just once. The chain is built from TRBV7-6 and TRBJ2-7, with D possibly matching TRBD1 (5 bases). The V end was cut by 0 bases, the J end by 3 bases, with 12 bases between. Germline CDR1 reads SGHVS; CDR2 reads FNYEAQ. The CDR3 sequence is 15 residues long. CDR3 DNA: TGTGCCAGCAGCTTAGCCTTCGACAGCCTCTACGAGCAGTACTTC. It codes for CASSLAFDSLYEQYF. Together with reference TRBV7-6 and TRBJ2-7, the CDR3 gives the full variable domain: GAGVSQSPRYKVTKRGQDVALRCDPISGHVSLYWYRQALGQGPEFLTYFNYEAQQDKSGLPNDRFSAERPEGSISTLTIQRTEQRDSAMYRCASSLAFDSLYEQYFGPGTRLTVT.

The V and J genes are TRBV5-5 and TRBJ1-5, with no clear D. Trimming removed 2 bases from V and 4 bases from J, with 13 bases in between. Germline V gene data show CDR1 as SGHKS and CDR2 as YYEKEE (reference sequence). This CDR3 has 15 amino acids. CDR3 DNA sequence: TGTGCCAGCAGCTTACGGCGAGAGGGTAATCAGCCCCAGCATTTT. Translation gives CASSLRREGNQPQHF.

The chain is built from TRBV5-1 and TRBJ2-5; 7 bases match TRBD1. CDR1 SGHRS and CDR2 YFSETQ come from the germline V gene. The CDR3 has 14 residues. Trimming took 4 bases from V and 1 from J; bases not matched to a gene: 4. The CDR3 is CASSKGTVQETQYF. DNA of the CDR3: TGCGCCAGCAGCAAGGGGACAGTCCAAGAGACCCAGTACTTC. The complete variable domain, with remaining parts taken from reference TRBV5-1 and TRBJ2-5, reads KAGVTQTPRYLIKTRGQQVTLSCSPISGHRSVSWYQQTPGQGLQFLFEYFSETQRNKGNFPGRFSGRQFSNSRSEMNVSTLELGDSALYLCASSKGTVQETQYFGPGTRLLVL.

This clone was found a few times. This rearrangement joins TRBV2 to TRBJ1-5, with no clear D. V was pared by 4 bases and J by 0 bases, with 7 bases between. The germline V gene has CDR1 SNHLY and CDR2 FYNNEI. CDR3 size: 14 residues. CDR3 sequence: CASSVRDSNQPQHF. As DNA, the CDR3 is TGTGCCAGCAGTGTTCGGGATAGCAATCAGCCCCAGCATTTT.

This clone was seen once. The CDR3 DNA sequence: TGTGCCAGCAGCCATCGGACTAGCGGGGATGGGGCCAAAAACATTCAGTACTTC. Protein: CASSHRTSGDGAKNIQYF. The chain carries TRBV7-9 and TRBJ2-4; 12 nucleotides align to TRBD2. The CDR3 contains 18 residues. Germline CDR1 SEHNR, CDR2 FQNEAQ (reference sequence). J was trimmed by 1 base and V by 5 bases; bases with no gene match: 9.

This clone has only one observation. J is TRBJ2-7 and V is TRBV27; weak D call: TRBD2 (5 bases). V was pared by 3 bases and J by 3 bases, with 15 bases between. Germline CDR1 and CDR2: MNHEY and SMNVEV (reference sequence). CDR3 length: 15 amino acids. The CDR3 protein is CASSFWSQEGYEQYF. DNA for the CDR3: TGTGCCAGCAGTTTTTGGAGTCAAGAGGGCTACGAGCAGTACTTC.

A single count supports this clone. The chain combines TRBV7-9 with TRBJ2-7, with TRBD1 as a possible D gene (5 bases). V lost 5 bases and J lost 1, with 12 bases in between. The CDR3 covers 14 residues. Germline-derived CDR1 and CDR2 are SEHNR and FQNEAQ (reference sequence). In DNA, the CDR3 is TGTGCCAGCAGCCCACAGGAGAATTCCTACGAGCAGTACTTC. This translates into CASSPQENSYEQYF. Drawing the rest from reference TRBV7-9 and TRBJ2-7, the complete variable domain is DTGVSQNPRHKITKRGQNVTFRCDPISEHNRLYWYRQTLGQGPEFLTYFQNEAQLEKSRLLSDRFSAERPKGSFSTLEIQRTEQGDSAMYLCASSPQENSYEQYFGPGTRLTVT.

The chain uses TRBV4-2 and TRBJ2-2, with 9 bases matching TRBD1. The germline V gene encodes CDR1 LGHNA and CDR2 YNFKEQ. CDR3 size: 15 residues. V was clipped by 2 bases and J by 3 bases; unmatched bases: 1. This CDR3 reads CASSQWDRDTGELFF. The CDR3 DNA reads TGTGCCAGCAGCCAATGGGACAGGGACACCGGGGAGCTGTTTTTT.

The gene calls are TRBV7-9 and TRBJ1-4; D gene uncertain. The ends were cut back, 3 bases at V and 2 bases at J, with 7 bases in the middle. The CDR3 runs to 14 residues. The V gene's germline CDR1 is SEHNR and CDR2 FQNEAQ (reference sequence). DNA for the CDR3: TGTGCCAGCAGCTTGTTACGGACTAATGAAAAACTGTTTTTT. This codes for CASSLLRTNEKLFF.

The chain is built from TRBV11-2 and TRBJ1-4, with D perhaps TRBD1 (5 bases). Deletions cut 4 bases from V and 2 bases from J, with 11 bases between. Germline assignment: CDR1 SGHAT and CDR2 FQNNGV. The CDR3 sequence is 15 residues long. CDR3 DNA: TGTGCCAGCAGCTCCCAGGGCGCGACTAATGAAAAACTGTTTTTT. Amino acid sequence: CASSSQGATNEKLFF.

For the CDR3, the DNA is TGCAGCGTTGAAGACCGGGACAGGGTGCAGCCCCAGCATTTT. Its translation: CSVEDRDRVQPQHF. The chain uses TRBV29-1 and TRBJ1-5; TRBD1 matches at 9 bases. The CDR3 length is 14 residues. The germline V gene encodes CDR1 SQVTM and CDR2 ANQGSEA. V lost 0 bases to trimming and J lost 7 bases; unmatched junction nucleotides: 4.

This chain connects TRBV19 to TRBJ2-7; D is undetermined. The CDR3 sequence is 15 residues long. V lost 3 bases and J 0 bases, leaving 12 bases between the germline ends. Germline-derived CDR1 and CDR2 are LNHDA and SQIVND (reference sequence). This CDR3 is CASSMGGASSYEQYF. The CDR3 region has the DNA TGTGCCAGTAGTATGGGTGGAGCAAGCTCCTACGAGCAGTACTTC.

The chain joins TRBV9 to TRBJ2-1; 12 bases align to TRBD2. The germline CDR1 and CDR2 sequences are SGDLS and YYNGEE. V was pared by 0 bases and J by 8 bases, with 3 bases of the junction left unmatched. CDR3 length equals 15 residues. CDR3 coding DNA: TGTGCCAGCAGCGTAGGACTAGCGGGGGAATATGAGCAGTTCTTC. As protein: CASSVGLAGEYEQFF.

This clone was detected only a few times. V and J are TRBV2 and TRBJ2-2; a weak D match, TRBD2 (6 bases). Germline assignment: CDR1 SNHLY and CDR2 FYNNEI. The CDR3 runs to 14 residues. Trimming pared 11 bases from V and 4 bases from J, leaving 17 bases between. CDR3 nucleotides: TGTGCCGGCCGGGGGTGGGCCCTCACCGGGGAGCTGTTTTTT. This encodes CAGRGWALTGELFF.

This rearrangement joins TRBV30 to TRBJ1-2, with 8 nucleotides matching TRBD1. V shed 0 bases and J 6 bases; nucleotides not matched to a gene: 3. The CDR3 length is 13 residues. CDR1 GTSNPN and CDR2 SVGIG come from the germline V gene (reference sequence). In DNA form, the CDR3 reads TGTGCCTGGAGTGTGGTCAGGGGGCATGGCTACACCTTC. Amino acid sequence: CAWSVVRGHGYTF.

The rearrangement links TRBV28 to TRBJ1-2; the D gene is possibly TRBD1 (6 bases). Per the germline V gene, CDR1 is MDHEN and CDR2 is SYDVKM. Trimming took 3 bases from V and 4 from J, leaving 15 bases between them. The CDR3 length is 15 residues. CDR3 region: CASSFLYGQIYGYTF. In nucleotides, the CDR3 is TGTGCCAGCAGTTTCCTTTACGGACAGATCTATGGCTACACCTTC.

The J gene is TRBJ1-5, the V gene TRBV2; D unclear. V was trimmed by 6 bases and J by 2 bases, leaving 14 bases between them. The CDR3 runs to 15 residues. Germline-derived CDR1 and CDR2 are SNHLY and FYNNEI. CDR3 in amino acids: CASSGGSGRNQPQHF. The CDR3 coding sequence is TGTGCCAGCAGCGGTGGGAGCGGGCGCAATCAGCCCCAGCATTTT.

In its sample, this clone was seen a few times. The V and J genes are TRBV18 and TRBJ2-1, with D unresolved. Germline loops: CDR1 KGHSH, CDR2 LQKENI. This CDR3 is built from 13 residues. Trimming left V 4 bases short and J 2 bases short, with 6 bases between. Here the CDR3 DNA reads TGTGCCAGCTCACTGGGCACCTACAATGAGCAGTTCTTC. Its translation: CASSLGTYNEQFF.

This rearrangement joins TRBV9 to TRBJ2-7; 10 positions agree with TRBD2. V lost 4 bases, J lost 2 bases, and 9 bases stayed unmatched. Germline lookup yields CDR1 SGDLS and CDR2 YYNGEE. CDR3 length: 16 residues. The CDR3 protein is CASSSLEAGGTYEQYF. The CDR3 region has the DNA TGTGCCAGCAGCTCCCTGGAAGCGGGGGGGACCTACGAGCAGTACTTC.

The chain has TRBV9 and TRBJ2-1, with D perhaps matching TRBD2 (7 bases). Trimming left V 1 base short and J 7 bases short, with 18 bases between. This CDR3 region has 16 residues. Germline V gene data show CDR1 as SGDLS and CDR2 as YYNGEE. CDR3 sequence reads: CASSVIPQGRGNEQFF. CDR3 in DNA: TGTGCCAGCAGCGTAATTCCCCAGGGGAGGGGTAATGAGCAGTTCTTC.

This chain joins TRBV7-2 and TRBJ2-5; 9 bases line up with TRBD1. Germline assignment: CDR1 SGHTA and CDR2 FQGNSA. J gave up 5 bases and V 5 bases, and 18 bases lay outside the gene matches. The CDR3 length is 18 residues. CDR3: CASSNDRGFSSVWETQYF. In DNA, the CDR3 is TGTGCCAGCAGCAACGACAGGGGGTTCAGCTCCGTCTGGGAGACCCAGTACTTC.

The J gene is TRBJ2-3, the V gene TRBV18; unclear D gene. From germline, CDR1 is KGHSH and CDR2 LQKENI. This CDR3 contains 13 residues. The V end lost 1 base, the J end lost 2 bases, and 4 bases lay between the germline ends. This CDR3 reads CASSPLDTDTQYF. In nucleotides, the CDR3 is TGTGCCAGCTCACCACTAGACACAGATACGCAGTATTTT.

The J gene is TRBJ2-2, the V gene TRBV7-9; 7 bases match TRBD1. CDR1 and CDR2 (germline): SEHNR, FQNEAQ (reference sequence). CDR3 length equals 15 residues. V was pared by 5 bases and J by 5 bases, with 8 bases of the junction left unmatched. CDR3 coding DNA: TGTGCCAGCAGCAAGAGACAGGGCCAGACCGGGGAGCTGTTTTTT. Protein product: CASSKRQGQTGELFF.

In its sample, this clone was seen a few times. The chain has TRBV29-1 and TRBJ1-2, with a weak D call TRBD1 (5 bases). Trimming stripped 7 bases from V and 2 bases from J, with 14 bases between. Germline V gene sequence: CDR1 SQVTM, CDR2 ANQGSEA. CDR3 length: 13 amino acids. The CDR3 sequence: CSAGGAPNYGYTF. CDR3 coding DNA: TGCAGCGCGGGGGGAGCACCCAACTATGGCTACACCTTC.